The 13 T cell receptor beta chains presented below share a single source sample, sequenced in a study of blood T cell repertoires in COVID-19. The protocol was immunoSEQ multiplex PCR, while the TCRdb copy is restricted to in-frame clones and leaves out a portion. The sample shows a few hundred thousand clones, about 88% of them seen only once. The sequenced material came from PBMCs or T cells enriched from blood (not recorded which). The source is a woman aged 45-65 years who had recovered from COVID-19.

A single count supports this clone. CDR3 nucleotide sequence: TGTGCCAGCAGCGACCCAGGGGTTCAACTGTTTTTT. It encodes CASSDPGVQLFF. The chain links TRBV28 to TRBJ1-4, with D possibly TRBD1 on 6 matching bases. This CDR3 is built from 12 residues. V was trimmed by 6 bases and J by 12 bases, leaving 14 bases between them. Germline V gives CDR1 MDHEN, CDR2 SYDVKM.

V usage is TRBV15 and J usage is TRBJ1-4, with no clear D. Trimming left V 0 bases short and J 3 bases short, with 11 bases between. This CDR3 comprises 16 residues. Per germline, CDR1 LNHNV and CDR2 YYDKDF (reference sequence). Here the CDR3 reads CATSRDPTGANEKLFF. The CDR3 DNA is TGTGCCACCAGCAGAGATCCGACCGGAGCTAATGAAAAACTGTTTTTT. Filled out from reference TRBV15 and TRBJ1-4, the complete variable domain reads DAMVIQNPRYQVTQFGKPVTLSCSQTLNHNVMYWYQQKSSQAPKLLFHYYDKDFNNEADTPDNFQSRRPNTSFCFLDIRSPGLGDTAMYLCATSRDPTGANEKLFFGSGTQLSVL.

The rearrangement joins TRBV10-1 to TRBJ2-7, with TRBD2 matching 9 bases. Germline V CDR1 and CDR2: WNHNN, SYGVQD (reference sequence). The CDR3 totals 15 residues. V lost 2 bases and J lost 1; bases outside the gene matches: 3. CDR3 nucleotides: TGCGCCAGCAGTGAGAGTAGCGGGAGATCCTACGAGCAGTACTTC. Translating gives CASSESSGRSYEQYF.

The chain recombines TRBV2 with TRBJ1-2, with D possibly matching TRBD1 (5 bases). The CDR3 runs 14 residues. The germline V gene encodes CDR1 SNHLY and CDR2 FYNNEI. V dropped 7 bases and J dropped 5 bases, with 17 bases sitting between them. The CDR3 sequence: CASNQGTLTYGYTF. The DNA for the CDR3 is TGTGCCAGCAATCAGGGAACCCTAACTTATGGCTACACCTTC.

The V gene is TRBV7-2, the J gene TRBJ1-6; TRBD1 aligns across 7 bases. The ends lost 5 bases at V and 6 bases at J; junction bases unmatched: 4. The CDR3 is 14 residues long. The V gene's germline CDR1 is SGHTA and CDR2 FQGNSA. The CDR3 coding sequence is TGTGCCAGCAGCATGGGACAGAGTAATTCACCCCTCCACTTT. Translated, it gives CASSMGQSNSPLHF.

The rearrangement uses TRBV11-2 and TRBJ2-1; 7 nucleotides align to TRBD1. Germline V gene data show CDR1 as SGHAT and CDR2 as FQNNGV. The CDR3 is 16 residues long. V was pared by 5 bases and J by 4 bases, with 11 bases of the junction left unmatched. The CDR3 region has the DNA TGTGCCAGCAGCGATACCCGGGACAGAAATTACAATGAGCAGTTCTTC. Translated: CASSDTRDRNYNEQFF.

DNA for the CDR3: TGTGCCAGCAGCTACAGGGAGGCGAATTCACCCCTCCACTTT. It is translated as CASSYREANSPLHF. The gene calls are TRBV6-5 and TRBJ1-6; a weak D match, TRBD1 (6 bases). The CDR3 is 14 amino acids. V lost 6 bases and J lost 7, with 13 bases in between. Germline values: CDR1 MNHEY, CDR2 SVGAGI.

The genes are TRBV28 and TRBJ2-3, with D unclear. Germline V gives CDR1 MDHEN, CDR2 SYDVKM. The CDR3 is 12 amino acids. Trimming took off 3 bases at V and 10 bases at J, with 11 bases between the two ends. In nucleotides, the CDR3 is TGTGCCAGCAGTTTTCCGAGTGCATCGCAGTATTTT. Encoded protein: CASSFPSASQYF.

The V call is TRBV7-2, the J call TRBJ1-2, with a possible D match to TRBD1 (6 bases). The V gene's germline CDR1 is SGHTA and CDR2 FQGNSA. The CDR3 runs 11 residues. V lost 4 bases to trimming and J lost 13 bases, with 13 bases between them. The CDR3 loop is CASSSRQAATF. The CDR3 DNA is TGTGCCAGCAGCTCCAGACAGGCAGCCACCTTC.

The V gene is TRBV2, the J gene TRBJ2-3, with D perhaps matching TRBD1 (8 bases). This CDR3 region has 16 residues. Deletions cut 5 bases from V and 2 bases from J, with 17 bases between. Germline assignment: CDR1 SNHLY and CDR2 FYNNEI. CDR3 residues: CASSPQGGGHTDTQYF. DNA for the CDR3: TGTGCCAGCAGTCCACAGGGGGGGGGCCACACAGATACGCAGTATTTT.

The chain has TRBV7-9 and TRBJ2-7; 10 bases agree with TRBD2. V lost 5 bases to trimming and J lost 5 bases; unmatched junction nucleotides: 9. CDR3 length: 15 amino acids. The germline V gene has CDR1 SEHNR and CDR2 FQNEAQ (reference sequence). The CDR3 is CASSRLASGSDEQYF. CDR3 nucleotides: TGTGCCAGCAGCCGACTGGCTAGCGGGAGTGACGAGCAGTACTTC.

This clone was counted a few times. CDR3 in amino acids: CASSLVGGVSGKLFF. The CDR3 DNA reads TGTGCCAGCAGCTTAGTAGGAGGGGTATCCGGAAAACTGTTTTTT. The J gene is TRBJ1-4, the V gene TRBV11-2; D is possibly TRBD1 (5 bases). Germline assignment: CDR1 SGHAT and CDR2 FQNNGV. V was shortened by 1 base and J by 10 bases, with 16 bases between the two germline ends. This CDR3 contains 15 residues. The whole variable domain, filled in from reference TRBV11-2 and TRBJ1-4, reads EAGVAQSPRYKIIEKRQSVAFWCNPISGHATLYWYQQILGQGPKLLIQFQNNGVVDDSQLPKDRFSAERLKGVDSTLKIQPAKLEDSAVYLCASSLVGGVSGKLFFGSGTQLSVL.

Note on this clone: The junction and the germline gene differ at one end; a read error may be behind it. The rearrangement joins TRBV5-1 to TRBJ1-2; D unclear. Looked up from germline, CDR1 is SGHRS and CDR2 is YFSETQ. The CDR3 spans 14 residues. The DNA for the CDR3 is TGCGCCAGCAGTTTGGGGAGTACGAACTATGGCTACACCTTC. It is translated as CASSLGSTNYGYTF.